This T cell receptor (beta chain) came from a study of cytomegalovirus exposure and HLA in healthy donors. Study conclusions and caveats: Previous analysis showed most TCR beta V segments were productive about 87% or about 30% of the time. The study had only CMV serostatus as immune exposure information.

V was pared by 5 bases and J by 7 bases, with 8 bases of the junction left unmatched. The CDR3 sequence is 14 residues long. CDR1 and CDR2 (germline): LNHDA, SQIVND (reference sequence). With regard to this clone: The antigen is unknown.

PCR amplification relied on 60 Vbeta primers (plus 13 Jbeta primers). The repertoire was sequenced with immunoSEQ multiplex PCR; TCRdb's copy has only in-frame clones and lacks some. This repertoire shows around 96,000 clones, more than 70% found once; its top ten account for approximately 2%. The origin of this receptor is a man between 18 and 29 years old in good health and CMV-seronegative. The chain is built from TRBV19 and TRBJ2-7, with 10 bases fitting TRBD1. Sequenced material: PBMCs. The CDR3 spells CASSETGGRGEQYF. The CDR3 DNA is TGTGCCAGTAGTGAGACAGGGGGCCGTGGGGAGCAGTACTTC.